The entry that follows covers one T cell receptor beta chain sequence. Its antigen is not known. The data stem from a study of TIL therapy for anti-PD-1-resistant metastatic lung cancer. Findings and caveats of the study: Infused TIL clonotypes partially replaced the baseline blood repertoire, then decayed over months.

As for time point: pre-treatment sample, taken before nivolumab and TIL therapy. The libraries were made with immunoSEQ v3. The repertoire was sequenced with immunoSEQ multiplex PCR; TCRdb's copy has only in-frame clones and lacks some. The sample carries 55,000 to 70,000 clones, around 86% recorded once. This CDR3 contains 14 residues. The germline CDR1 and CDR2 sequences are MNHEY and SVGAGI. V was pared by 6 bases and J by 0 bases, with 5 bases of the junction left unmatched. This material consisted of blood, taken at baseline. The TCR sequence derives from a person between 25 and 80 years old with non-small cell lung cancer. The chain uses TRBV6-5 and TRBJ2-7; 7 positions match TRBD1. The CDR3, as DNA: TGTGCCAGCAGGAAACAGGGGAGCTCCTACGAGCAGTACTTC. This translates into CASRKQGSSYEQYF.